Presented here are 2 T cell receptor beta chains from one specimen sequenced in a study of T-cell reconstitution after alpha-beta-depleted transplantation in children. Preparation of the TCRbeta library was carried out with unique molecular identifiers. Each CDR3 protein is one row after TCRdb ran MiXCR on the PCR reads. The profile covers about 640,000 distinct CDR3 sequences, with approximately 13% appearing a single time and 2.2% taken by the ten largest. Sequences were derived from PBMCs, mostly from graft donor cells, sampled 360 days after TCRalphabeta/CD19-depleted stem cell transplant. The receptors were sampled from a male patient younger than 18 who had a stem cell transplant for acute myeloid leukemia, so the T cells may come from the graft donor.

This chain uses TRBV15 with TRBJ1-2; no clear D gene. V shed 0 bases and J shed 8 bases, with 13 bases lying between them. This CDR3 contains 14 residues. CDR1 and CDR2 (germline): LNHNV, YYDKDF (reference sequence). The chain's CDR3 is CATSREIGGAGYTF. The CDR3 DNA is TGTGCCACCAGCAGAGAAATAGGAGGAGCGGGCTACACCTTC.

The V gene is TRBV20-1, the J gene TRBJ2-7, with 8 bases lining up with TRBD1. The CDR3 has 13 residues. V trimming: 5 bases; J trimming: 5 bases; junction bases outside the gene matches: 8. Germline V lookup: CDR1 DFQATT, CDR2 SNEGSKA (reference sequence). The CDR3 region is CSAPQGARNEQYF. CDR3 in DNA: TGCAGTGCTCCCCAGGGGGCAAGGAACGAGCAGTACTTC.